One sample yielded the 11 T cell receptor beta chains listed below, sequenced in a study of follicular helper T cells after annual influenza vaccination. Described time point: 2014-2015 season, pre-vaccination. Assay used: immunoSEQ multiplex PCR; TCRdb lists only in-frame clones, some missing. The sample includes 7,500 to 8,500 clones, roughly 82% of them seen just once. Sequences were derived from CXCR5+ CD38- circulating T follicular helper cells from blood, sampled on the day of influenza vaccination. Noted subset: circulating Tfh, non-naive CD4+CXCR5+PD-1+ (ICOS+CD38+ or ICOS-CD38-). Receptor source: an adult who received the influenza vaccine.

The rearrangement joins TRBV20-1 to TRBJ1-2, with D possibly being TRBD1 (5 bases). This CDR3 has 11 residues. Germline loops: CDR1 DFQATT, CDR2 SNEGSKA (reference sequence). CDR3 in amino acids: CRGESGYGYTF. The CDR3 coding sequence is TGCAGGGGGGAGAGCGGCTATGGCTACACCTTC.

The chain is built from TRBV7-2 and TRBJ1-1; D is ambiguous. The CDR3 has 14 residues. Germline V gives CDR1 SGHTA, CDR2 FQGNSA. Trimming pared 0 bases from V and 4 bases from J, leaving 9 bases between. CDR3: CASSLAWGGTEAFF. The CDR3 DNA reads TGTGCCAGCAGCTTAGCTTGGGGTGGCACTGAAGCTTTCTTT.

The J gene is TRBJ1-5, the V gene TRBV28; 8 positions agree with TRBD1. The CDR3 totals 16 residues. The V gene's germline CDR1 is MDHEN and CDR2 SYDVKM. The V gene end was trimmed by 7 bases and the J gene end by 0 bases; junction bases not matched to a gene: 8. CDR3 DNA sequence: TGTGCCAGCACCAACAGGGGGGGAGGTAGCAATCAGCCCCAGCATTTT. Translated, it gives CASTNRGGGSNQPQHF. Looking up the rest from reference TRBV28 and TRBJ1-5 gives the full variable domain: DVKVTQSSRYLVKRTGEKVFLECVQDMDHENMFWYRQDPGLGLRLIYFSYDVKMKEKGDIPEGYSVSREKKERFSLILESASTNQTSMYLCASTNRGGGSNQPQHFGDGTRLSIL.

This chain joins TRBV7-2 and TRBJ2-1; TRBD1 matches 8 bases. This CDR3 contains 13 residues. The germline V gene encodes CDR1 SGHTA and CDR2 FQGNSA. V was pared by 3 bases and J by 5 bases, with 0 bases of the junction left unmatched. The CDR3 region is CASSLGQDNEQFF. CDR3 DNA: TGTGCCAGCAGCTTGGGACAGGACAATGAGCAGTTCTTC.

The gene calls are TRBV14 and TRBJ1-4; perhaps TRBD1 as D (5 bases). The CDR3 is 14 amino acids. Trimming cost V 1 base and J 8 bases, with 11 bases left between them. Germline CDR1 is SGHDN and CDR2 is FVKESK. Here the CDR3 reads CASSQVGVGEKLFF. For the CDR3, the DNA is TGTGCCAGCAGCCAAGTGGGGGTAGGCGAAAAACTGTTTTTT. Looking up the rest from reference TRBV14 and TRBJ1-4 gives the full variable domain: EAGVTQFPSHSVIEKGQTVTLRCDPISGHDNLYWYRRVMGKEIKFLLHFVKESKQDESGMPNNRFLAERTGGTYSTLKVQPAELEDSGVYFCASSQVGVGEKLFFGSGTQLSVL.

The rearrangement links TRBV7-7 to TRBJ2-2; weak D call: TRBD1 (6 bases). CDR1 is SSHAT and CDR2 is FNYEAQ in the germline V gene (reference sequence). CDR3 length: 14 residues. V lost 5 bases and J 1 base, leaving 8 bases between the germline ends. The chain's CDR3 is CASSKGQNTGELFF. The CDR3 nucleotides are TGTGCCAGCAGCAAGGGACAGAACACCGGGGAGCTGTTTTTT.

The chain has TRBV15 and TRBJ1-3; 10 nucleotides line up with TRBD1. The germline gives CDR1 LNHNV, CDR2 YYDKDF (reference sequence). The V and J ends lost 0 bases and 3 bases, in that order; junction bases with no gene match: 8. The CDR3 totals 18 residues. CDR3 protein: CATSRDRAGTGVGNTIYF. For the CDR3, the DNA is TGTGCCACCAGCAGAGATCGGGCAGGGACAGGGGTTGGAAACACCATATATTTT.

V gene TRBV7-8 combines with J gene TRBJ2-1, with 8 bases lining up with TRBD1. The CDR3 is made up of 14 amino acids. J was trimmed by 8 bases and V by 5 bases; bases with no gene match: 8. Germline CDR1 SGHVS, CDR2 FQNEAQ. The CDR3 spells CASSRRDRRDEQFF. The CDR3 DNA reads TGTGCCAGCAGCCGAAGGGACAGGCGCGATGAGCAGTTCTTC.

The chain joins TRBV28 to TRBJ2-5, with TRBD2 matching over 8 bases. V trimming: 7 bases; J trimming: 5 bases; junction bases outside the gene matches: 6. There are 13 residues in the CDR3. Germline assignment: CDR1 MDHEN and CDR2 SYDVKM. The chain's CDR3 is CASTQLAGETQYF. In DNA, the CDR3 is TGTGCCAGCACCCAGTTAGCGGGGGAGACCCAGTACTTC.

This chain uses TRBV6-1 with TRBJ1-5, with 7 bases matching TRBD1. The ends lost 10 bases at V and 7 bases at J; junction bases unmatched: 7. The germline gives CDR1 MNHNS, CDR2 SASEGT. The CDR3 has 12 residues. CDR3 bases: TGTGCCACCGACAGGGTCGGGCAGCCCCAGCATTTT. Its protein product is CATDRVGQPQHF.

This clone was found once. J is TRBJ2-5 and V is TRBV19, with 11 bases matching TRBD2. The length of the CDR3 is 15 residues. The V gene's germline CDR1 is LNHDA and CDR2 SQIVND (reference sequence). Trimming at V came to 5 bases and at J to 8 bases, leaving 10 bases not matched to a gene. The CDR3 DNA reads TGTGCCAGTAGTGAACTAGCGGGGGCCGCTGTAACCCAGTACTTC. Amino acid sequence: CASSELAGAAVTQYF.